Listed here are 2 T cell receptor beta chains from one sample, sequenced in a study of blood T cell repertoires in COVID-19 (TCRdb year 2020). Receptor libraries were prepared by the immunoSEQ multiplex PCR assay. Sourced from immuneACCESS, this table was stored by TCRdb with only in-frame sequences that have V and J called. A share of the clones is absent; for the studies checked, an unresolved V gene accounts for under half, and the remainder has no known explanation. In all, the sample holds about 290,000 clones, and roughly 89% of those were seen once. The ten largest clones add up to approximately 4.3% of the sample. The sequenced material came from peripheral blood. Source of these receptors: a man in his forties or fifties with acute or convalescent COVID-19.

V and J are TRBV4-1 and TRBJ2-3, with TRBD1 matching 11 bases. Germline CDR1 reads MGHRA; CDR2 reads YSYEKL. V lost 4 bases, J lost 3 bases, and 6 bases stayed unmatched. The CDR3 is 16 residues long. CDR3 loop: CASSLRDRGMTDTQYF. In nucleotides, the CDR3 is TGCGCCAGCAGCCTTCGGGACAGGGGGATGACAGATACGCAGTATTTT.

The chain combines TRBV5-8 with TRBJ2-1; D is perhaps TRBD2 (6 bases). The CDR3 contains 16 residues. In germline, CDR1 is SGHTS, CDR2 YDEGEE. Trimming removed 7 bases from V and 0 bases from J, with 17 bases in between. CDR3 nucleotides: TGTGCCAGCCTAGGGCGGGGCGGCAGCTCCTACAATGAGCAGTTCTTC. Its translation is CASLGRGGSSYNEQFF. The full variable domain, in which reference TRBV5-8 and TRBJ2-1 provide the parts outside the CDR3, is EAGVTQSPTHLIKTRGQQATLRCSPISGHTSVYWYQQALGLGLQFLLWYDEGEERNRGNFPPRFSGRQFPNYSSELNVNALELEDSALYLCASLGRGGSSYNEQFFGPGTRLTVL.